These 19 T cell receptor beta chains originate from one sample sequenced in a study of immune heterogeneity within non-small cell lung tumors. As template, the study used bulk tumor genomic DNA at about 540 ng per sample. Several biopsies were collected from each primary tumor during surgery. They were spaced as far apart as possible within the tumor mass. Curative surgery was performed on patients who had untreated, newly diagnosed non-small cell lung cancer. The TCR beta CDR3 region underwent multiplex PCR amplification with 32 V and 13 J primers. TCRdb itself ran the multiplex PCR reads through MiXCR, one entry per CDR3 protein. The data hold 30,000 to 40,000 distinct CDR3 sequences, with 25% to 30% observed a single time. The specimen was lung tumor tissue. These receptors were obtained from a middle-aged man with non-small cell lung cancer.

This clonotype was picked up many times. V and J are TRBV5-1 and TRBJ1-2; D call uncertain. The V and J ends lost 0 bases and 0 bases respectively, with 9 bases between them. Germline V lookup: CDR1 SGHRS, CDR2 YFSETQ. The CDR3 loop spans 15 amino acids. CDR3 bases: TGCGCCAGCAGCTTGGCCTCAAGGACTAACTATGGCTACACCTTC. The encoded protein is CASSLASRTNYGYTF.

This clonotype appeared a few times. The chain uses TRBV24-1 and TRBJ2-2, with a tentative D call TRBD1 (6 bases). V was clipped by 8 bases and J by 0 bases, with 9 bases between them. The CDR3 extends over 14 amino acids. Germline assignment: CDR1 KGHDR and CDR2 SFDVKD. CDR3: CATTGHTNTGELFF. In DNA, the CDR3 is TGTGCCACCACGGGACACACGAACACCGGGGAGCTGTTTTTT.

This clonotype was counted many times. This chain connects TRBV6-5 to TRBJ2-7, with 12 bases lining up with TRBD2. The CDR3 has 17 residues. Germline V gene lookup returns CDR1 MNHEY and CDR2 SVGAGI. J lost 6 bases, V lost 0 bases, and 9 bases had no gene match. CDR3 coding DNA: TGTGCCAGCAGTTACTCGCTAGCGGGAGGGCCGAATCGCGAGCAGTACTTC. The encoded protein is CASSYSLAGGPNREQYF.

This clonotype showed up just a few times. The chain links TRBV5-1 to TRBJ1-2; no definite D call. The CDR3 loop spans 12 amino acids. V dropped 5 bases and J dropped 3 bases, with 8 bases sitting between them. Germline V gives CDR1 SGHRS, CDR2 YFSETQ. CDR3 amino acids: CASRSHDYGYTF. CDR3 nucleotide sequence: TGCGCCAGCAGGTCCCATGACTATGGCTACACCTTC.

The table lists this clonotype with a count of one. A much larger clone sits a single nucleotide away, making a read error possible. This rearrangement joins TRBV4-3 to TRBJ2-1; perhaps D is TRBD1 or TRBD2 (6 bases each). The CDR3 loop spans 16 amino acids. In germline, CDR1 is LGHNA, CDR2 YSLEER. In DNA form, the CDR3 reads TGCGCCAGCATCCAAGATCCCAGAGCTGGAGGGGGTGAGCAGTTCTTC. It specifies CASIQDPRAGGGEQFF.

This clonotype occurred many times. The chain has TRBV11-3 and TRBJ2-2; tentative D call: TRBD2 (7 bases). CDR3 length equals 16 residues. CDR1 is SGHNT, CDR2 YENEEA, per germline. Deletions cut 3 bases from V and 5 bases from J, with 16 bases between. The CDR3 loop is CASSFGGGGWTGELFF. The CDR3 coding sequence is TGTGCCAGCAGCTTTGGGGGAGGGGGATGGACCGGGGAGCTGTTTTTT.

The V and J genes are TRBV15 and TRBJ2-3, with a possible D match to TRBD1 (7 bases). Germline-derived CDR1 and CDR2 are LNHNV and YYDKDF (reference sequence). This CDR3 spans 17 amino acids. Trimming took 3 bases from V and 2 from J, leaving 18 bases between them. This CDR3 reads CATSRYRAGGYTDTQYF. CDR3 in DNA: TGTGCCACCAGCAGGTACAGAGCAGGGGGGTACACAGATACGCAGTATTTT.

This clonotype occurred many times. V gene TRBV12-3 or TRBV12-4 combines with J gene TRBJ1-1; D is possibly TRBD1 (5 bases). V was shortened by 8 bases and J by 1 base, with 14 bases between the two germline ends. CDR3 length: 14 amino acids. CDR3 amino acids: CASRGRAWNTEAFF. CDR3 DNA sequence: TGTGCCAGCCGGGGCCGGGCTTGGAACACTGAAGCTTTCTTT.

This clonotype was detected a few times. The junction departs from the called germline gene at one end, perhaps through a read error. V usage is TRBV7-7 and J usage is TRBJ2-3, with a weak D call TRBD1 (5 bases). In germline, CDR1 is SSHAT, CDR2 FNYEAQ (reference sequence). The CDR3 loop spans 13 amino acids. CDR3 amino acids: CASSLGAADTQYF. The DNA of the CDR3 is TGTGCTAGCAGCTTAGGGGCGGCAGATACGCAGTATTTT. The variable domain in full, completed from reference TRBV7-7 and TRBJ2-3, reads GAGVSQSPRYKVTKRGQDVTLRCDPISSHATLYWYQQALGQGPEFLTYFNYEAQPDKSGLPSDRFSAERPEGSISTLTIQRTEQRDSAMYRCASSLGAADTQYFGPGTRLTVL.

This clonotype has more than one count but fewer than ten. J is TRBJ1-5 and V is TRBV4-2; 12 nucleotides agree with TRBD1. After removal of 1 base from V and 3 bases from J, the junction contained 7 bases not matched to a gene. The CDR3 is 18 residues long. Germline loops: CDR1 LGHNA, CDR2 YNFKEQ. CDR3 in DNA: TGTGCCAGCAGCCAAGGAGCCGGGACAGGGGGCCACAATCAGCCCCAGCATTTT. Amino acid sequence: CASSQGAGTGGHNQPQHF.

The J gene is TRBJ2-3, the V gene TRBV7-2; 8 nucleotides align to TRBD1. Per germline, CDR1 SGHTA and CDR2 FQGNSA. With V trimmed by 1 base and J by 1 base, 4 bases remained unmatched. The length of the CDR3 is 16 residues. Written as DNA, the CDR3 is TGTGCCAGCAGCTTAGTAGTGGGACAGGGCACAGATACGCAGTATTTT. Residues: CASSLVVGQGTDTQYF. Using reference TRBV7-2 and TRBJ2-3 for the parts outside the CDR3, the full variable domain is GAGVSQSPSNKVTEKGKDVELRCDPISGHTALYWYRQSLGQGLEFLIYFQGNSAPDKSGLPSDRFSAERTGGSVSTLTIQRTQQEDSAVYLCASSLVVGQGTDTQYFGPGTRLTVL.

Note on this clonotype: This may arise from a read error, as a much more abundant clone is one base away. The CDR3 is CTTSDGTVDEQFF. The CDR3 nucleotides are TGTACCACCAGTGACGGGACGGTGGATGAGCAGTTCTTC. The chain uses TRBV24-1 and TRBJ2-1; the D gene could be TRBD1 or TRBD2 (5 bases each). From germline, CDR1 is KGHDR and CDR2 SFDVKD. The CDR3 is 13 residues long.

J is TRBJ2-3 and V is TRBV10-3; TRBD2 is a possible D gene (6 bases). The CDR3 is 15 amino acids. Germline lookup yields CDR1 ENHRY and CDR2 SYGVKD. The germline V and J ends were trimmed by 3 bases and 5 bases, with 15 bases remaining between them. The DNA of the CDR3 is TGTGCCATCAGTGATCTGGCGGGAAGGAAAGATACGCAGTATTTT. This sequence encodes CAISDLAGRKDTQYF.

There are many counts of this clonotype. The rearrangement joins TRBV11-3 to TRBJ2-7; D remains unclear. Germline V gives CDR1 SGHNT, CDR2 YENEEA. Between the trimmed V and J ends, which lost 3 bases and 6 bases, there was a span of 15 bases. CDR3 length equals 14 residues. The CDR3 nucleotides are TGTGCCAGCAGCTTGGCGGCCATCTCCCTCGAGCAGTACTTC. Protein sequence: CASSLAAISLEQYF.

By sample fraction, this clonotype is medium-sized (0.01 to 0.1%). The genes are TRBV20-1 and TRBJ1-1; 10 nucleotides align to TRBD1. The junction had 5 bases not matched to a gene; V was cut back by 1 base and J by 3 bases. CDR1 DFQATT and CDR2 SNEGSKA come from the germline V gene (reference sequence). The CDR3 extends over 15 amino acids. CDR3: CSARGPGTGDTEAFF. For the CDR3, the DNA is TGCAGTGCTAGAGGTCCCGGGACAGGGGACACTGAAGCTTTCTTT.

Of note for this clonotype: This clone may be a read error of a much larger clone one base away. This chain connects TRBV14 to TRBJ1-1; no definite D call. Germline V CDR1 and CDR2: SGHDN, FVKESK. The length of the CDR3 is 15 residues. The CDR3 nucleotides are TGTGCCAGCAGCCAAGTTTCTTGGATGAAAACTGAAGCTTTCTTT. Amino acid sequence: CASSQVSWMKTEAFF.

About this clonotype itself: Since a much larger clone is just one base distant, this may be a read error. The rearrangement joins TRBV29-1 to TRBJ2-2; 7 bases line up with TRBD2. Germline CDR1 SQVTM, CDR2 ANQGSEA. CDR3 length: 16 residues. J lost 6 bases, V lost 0 bases, and 10 bases had no gene match. The CDR3 bases are TGCAGCGTTGAAGATTCCGCGGGAGACTGGGCCGGGGAGCTGTTTTTT. Encoded protein: CSVEDSAGDWAGELFF.

This clonotype came up a few times. The chain uses TRBV16 and TRBJ1-5, with D unresolved. V was shortened by 4 bases and J by 6 bases, with 16 bases between the two germline ends. The CDR3 runs 15 residues. CDR1 and CDR2 from the germline V gene are KGHSY and FQNENV. The CDR3 loop reads CASSPSRVYGQPQHF. The CDR3 coding sequence is TGTGCCAGCAGCCCATCCCGGGTGTACGGTCAGCCCCAGCATTTT.

The V and J genes are TRBV2 and TRBJ2-1, with D unclear. The V gene's germline CDR1 is SNHLY and CDR2 FYNNEI. The V end lost 6 bases, the J end lost 6 bases, and 18 bases lay between the germline ends. The CDR3 sequence is 15 residues long. CDR3 nucleotide sequence: TGTGCCAGCAGGAAAGAAAGTAATCGGCTCAATGAGCAGTTCTTC. The encoded protein is CASRKESNRLNEQFF.